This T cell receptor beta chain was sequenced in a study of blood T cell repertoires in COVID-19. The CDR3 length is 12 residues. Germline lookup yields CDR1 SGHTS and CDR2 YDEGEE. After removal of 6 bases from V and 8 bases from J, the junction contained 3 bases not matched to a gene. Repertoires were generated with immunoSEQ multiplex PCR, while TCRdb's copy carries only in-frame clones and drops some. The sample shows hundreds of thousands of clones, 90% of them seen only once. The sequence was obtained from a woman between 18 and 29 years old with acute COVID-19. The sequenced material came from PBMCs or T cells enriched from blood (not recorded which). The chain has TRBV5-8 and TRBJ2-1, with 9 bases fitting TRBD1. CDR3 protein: CASNRGLDEQFF. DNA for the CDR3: TGTGCCAGCAACAGGGGGCTCGATGAGCAGTTCTTC.